This T cell receptor (beta chain) was found in a study of shared clonotypes between healthy human individuals. The method was immunoSEQ multiplex PCR; TCRdb's version includes in-frame clones alone and lacks a portion of them. The table records 2 million to 2.5 million clones, around 95% of them present only once. On this clone: Antigen specificity is unknown.

CDR1 and CDR2 from the germline V gene are SGHDT and YYEEEE. The CDR3 runs to 14 residues. Trimming took 6 bases from V and 1 from J, leaving 11 bases between them. Study-wide results and limits: Generally, estimated richness proved larger in naive subsets than it did in memory subsets.

The sequencing sample was made of naive CD4+ T cells sorted from blood. Subset specified: CD45RA+ positively selected. This sequence was found in a man aged 18 to 29 in good health. The J gene is TRBJ1-5, the V gene TRBV5-6, with TRBD1 as a possible D gene (6 bases). The CDR3 DNA reads TGTGCCAGCAACCGAGGACAGAGCAATCAGCCCCAGCATTTT. This encodes CASNRGQSNQPQHF.